This is a list of T cell receptor beta chains from one sample in a study of CD8 T cells in Susac syndrome. TCRdb re-analysed the immunoSEQ multiplex PCR reads in MiXCR, keeping a single row per CDR3 protein. The sample includes fewer than 65,000 distinct CDR3 sequences, more than 90% of them seen just once. Sequenced input: CD8+ T cells from PBMCs. These receptors were obtained from a human donor in good health. The CDR3 runs from the conserved cysteine through the conserved F or W. D genes are given only for firm matches. The size field is filled for only some rows; it gives once, few, many or a size class.

abundance	j_gene	d_gene	len	v_gene	CDR3aa	CDR3nt
.	TRBJ2-7	TRBD1	15	TRBV27	CASSWDRGTAYEQYF	TGTGCCAGCAGTTGGGACAGGGGGACCGCCTACGAGCAGTACTTC
.	TRBJ1-2	TRBD1	15	TRBV4-1	CASSQEGQAFYGYTF	TGCGCCAGCAGCCAAGAGGGACAGGCCTTTTATGGCTACACCTTC
.	TRBJ1-6	.	12	TRBV10-3	CATQRGDSPLHF	TGTGCCACACAGCGTGGGGATTCACCCCTCCACTTT
.	TRBJ2-5	.	14	TRBV5-4	CASSLEGLAETQYF	TGTGCCAGCAGCCTGGAGGGCCTGGCGGAGACCCAGTACTTC
.	TRBJ1-1	.	12	TRBV12-5	CASVDPNTEAFF	TGTGCTAGTGTCGATCCGAACACTGAAGCTTTCTTT
.	TRBJ2-4	TRBD1	14	TRBV24-1	CATSGTGDQNIQYF	TGTGCCACCAGTGGGACAGGGGATCAAAACATTCAGTACTTC
.	TRBJ2-1	.	16	TRBV27	CASSALWRGPYNEQFF	TGTGCCAGCAGTGCACTCTGGCGGGGGCCTTACAATGAGCAGTTCTTC
.	TRBJ2-7	.	12	TRBV12-3/TRBV12-4	CASSLDPYEQYF	TGTGCCAGCTCCCTCGATCCCTACGAGCAGTACTTC
.	TRBJ1-4	TRBD1	17	TRBV25-1	CASTSSTGGSANEKLFF	TGTGCCAGCACCTCCTCGACAGGGGGCTCGGCTAATGAAAAACTGTTTTTT
.	TRBJ2-1	.	13	TRBV2	CASSEGLYNEQFF	TGTGCCAGCAGTGAAGGCCTCTACAATGAGCAGTTCTTC
.	TRBJ2-5	TRBD1	14	TRBV20-1	CSASDRGVLGTQYF	TGCAGTGCTTCGGACAGGGGAGTTCTAGGGACCCAGTACTTC
.	TRBJ2-2	TRBD1	15	TRBV5-4	CASASGTDDTGELFF	TGTGCCAGCGCCTCCGGGACAGATGACACCGGGGAGCTGTTTTTT
.	TRBJ1-5	.	14	TRBV12-3/TRBV12-4	CASSADSSNQPQHF	TGTGCCAGCAGCGCCGACAGCTCCAATCAGCCCCAGCATTTT
.	TRBJ1-5	TRBD1	15	TRBV4-3	CASSQDPGQNQPQHF	TGCGCCAGCAGCCAAGATCCGGGACAGAATCAGCCCCAGCATTTT
.	TRBJ1-2	TRBD1	17	TRBV19	CASSTPQDRVPNYGYTF	TGTGCCAGTAGTACCCCCCAGGACAGGGTGCCTAACTATGGCTACACCTTC
.	TRBJ2-2	.	14	TRBV16	CASSLLGNNGELFF	TGTGCCAGCAGCCTTCTTGGGAACAACGGGGAGCTGTTTTTT
.	TRBJ1-1	.	13	TRBV12-3/TRBV12-4	CASSFLENTEAFF	.
.	TRBJ1-5	TRBD1	15	TRBV5-8	CASSLTGGGNQPQHF	TGTGCCAGCAGCTTGACAGGGGGCGGCAATCAGCCCCAGCATTTT
.	TRBJ2-7	TRBD1	14	TRBV12-3/TRBV12-4	CASSPTGTDYEQYF	TGTGCCAGCAGTCCTACCGGGACAGACTACGAGCAGTACTTC
.	TRBJ2-3	.	11	TRBV27	CASSKGDTQYF	TGTGCCAGCAGTAAGGGGGATACGCAGTATTTT
.	TRBJ2-5	.	14	TRBV7-9	CASSFSGGRETQYF	TGTGCCAGCAGCTTTTCTGGGGGGCGGGAGACCCAGTACTTC
.	TRBJ1-4	TRBD1	13	TRBV10-3	CAIQGETNEKLFF	TGTGCCATCCAGGGGGAAACTAATGAAAAACTGTTTTTT
.	TRBJ2-2	.	16	TRBV3-1	CASSREDSLNTGELFF	TGTGCCAGCAGCCGGGAGGACAGCTTGAACACCGGGGAGCTGTTTTTT
.	TRBJ1-1	.	15	TRBV12-3/TRBV12-4	CASSSPQGINTEAFF	TGTGCCAGCAGTTCGCCCCAGGGGATTAACACTGAAGCTTTCTTT
.	TRBJ2-3	.	16	TRBV18	CASSPMDWPERDTQYF	TGTGCCAGCTCACCTATGGACTGGCCTGAGAGGGATACGCAGTATTTT
.	TRBJ1-6	TRBD1	13	TRBV12-3/TRBV12-4	CASGRDRNSPLHF	TGTGCCAGCGGGCGGGACAGGAATTCACCCCTCCACTTT
once	TRBJ1-4	.	14	TRBV30	CAWSGPGADEKLFF	TGTGCCTGGAGTGGGCCCGGGGCGGATGAAAAACTGTTTTTT
.	TRBJ2-7	TRBD1	14	TRBV20-1	CSACWTGESYEQYF	TGCAGTGCTTGTTGGACAGGCGAATCCTACGAGCAGTACTTC
.	TRBJ2-1	TRBD2	14	TRBV30	CAWSWLAGVNEQFF	TGTGCCTGGAGTTGGCTAGCGGGGGTTAATGAGCAGTTCTTC
.	TRBJ2-1	.	15	TRBV13	CASSSSGVWGNEQFF	TGTGCCAGCAGCTCCTCAGGCGTATGGGGAAATGAGCAGTTCTTC
few	TRBJ2-7	TRBD1	14	TRBV5-1	CASSGGQGSYEQYF	TGCGCCAGCAGCGGCGGACAGGGATCCTACGAGCAGTACTTC
.	TRBJ1-4	.	18	TRBV25-1	CASSGPLYPRTPYEKLFF	TGTGCCAGCAGTGGCCCACTTTATCCCAGGACGCCATATGAAAAACTGTTTTTT
.	TRBJ2-7	TRBD1	14	TRBV14	CASSQEQGEWEQYF	TGTGCCAGCAGCCAAGAACAGGGGGAGTGGGAGCAGTACTTC
.	TRBJ2-1	.	16	TRBV5-1	CASSLAGVGSYNEQFF	TGCGCCAGCAGCTTGGCGGGGGTTGGCTCCTACAATGAGCAGTTCTTC
.	TRBJ1-1	.	17	TRBV13	CASSPPPGSKSNTEAFF	TGTGCCAGCAGCCCCCCCCCTGGGTCCAAATCGAACACTGAAGCTTTCTTT
.	TRBJ1-1	.	12	TRBV11-2	CASSQRGMEAFF	TGTGCCAGCAGCCAAAGAGGGATGGAAGCTTTCTTT
.	TRBJ2-1	.	13	TRBV30	CAWSDVTENEQFF	TGTGCCTGGAGTGATGTCACAGAGAATGAGCAGTTCTTC
.	TRBJ2-5	.	15	TRBV5-6	CASSYTGRHQETQYF	TGTGCCAGCAGTTACACGGGACGGCACCAAGAGACCCAGTACTTC
.	TRBJ1-5	TRBD1	15	TRBV20-1	CSARLDRGPGQPQHF	TGCAGTGCTAGACTGGACAGGGGGCCGGGTCAGCCCCAGCATTTT
.	TRBJ2-7	.	14	TRBV20-1	CSASPPGYSYEQYF	TGCAGTGCTAGCCCCCCCGGGTACTCCTACGAGCAGTACTTC
.	TRBJ2-7	.	16	TRBV5-1	CASSLTPGTTGYEQYF	TGCGCCAGCAGCTTGACCCCCGGGACAACGGGCTACGAGCAGTACTTC
few	TRBJ2-7	TRBD1	16	TRBV3-1	CASSLEERDRTYEQYF	TGTGCCAGCAGCCTAGAAGAACGGGACAGAACCTACGAGCAGTACTTC
.	TRBJ1-1	.	16	TRBV6-2/TRBV6-3	CASSYSTSGEDTEAFF	TGTGCCAGCAGTTACTCGACGAGCGGGGAAGACACTGAAGCTTTCTTT